This TCR beta chain originates from a study of blood T cells in healthy people across ages. Whole-study findings and limits: Per million T cells, TCR beta diversity dropped about linearly as age rose. Diversity estimates drawn from one million T cells were deemed underestimates. Both naive CD4+ cell counts and diversity were greater in long-lived donors than in aged donors.

Per the germline V gene, CDR1 is SGHNT and CDR2 is YYREEE (reference sequence). With 3 bases clipped from V and 9 bases from J, the junction kept 6 bases outside the gene matches. This CDR3 contains 16 residues. A remark on this clonotype: Its specificity is not known.

The second PCR ran about 6 to 11 cycles with a sample-barcoded 5' primer and J-beta primers. Each cDNA was tagged by a template-switch adaptor containing 12 random nucleotides. MiXCR, applied by TCRdb to the 5' RACE reads, yields one record per CDR3 protein. The table records approximately 600,000 distinct CDR3 sequences, under 65% of them present only once. The receptor comes from a man between 60 and 70 years old in good health. This chain joins TRBV5-4 and TRBJ2-1, with TRBD2 matching 16 bases. What was sequenced was blood. CDR3 loop: CASSSGTSGRASEQFF. The CDR3 nucleotides read TGTGCCAGCAGCTCCGGGACTAGCGGGAGGGCCTCTGAGCAGTTCTTC.